These 3 T cell receptor beta chains were sequenced from one sample in a study of blood T cells in healthy people across ages. PCR was performed a second time for about 7 to 12 cycles using a sample-barcoded 5' primer and a J-beta primer mix. MiXCR was run by TCRdb on the 5' RACE reads, yielding one entry per CDR3 protein. Found here are about 1,500,000 distinct CDR3 sequences, roughly 27% of them singletons; the top ten hold 7.7%. Sequencing input: blood. The receptors derive from a woman in her twenties or thirties in good health.

The table lists this clonotype with many counts. The rearrangement links TRBV20-1 to TRBJ2-1, with 9 bases aligning to TRBD1. The CDR3 is 14 amino acids. V lost 6 bases and J lost 9; bases outside the gene matches: 12. Germline V gene lookup returns CDR1 DFQATT and CDR2 SNEGSKA (reference sequence). The DNA of the CDR3 is TGCAGTGCCAAAAGGGACAGGGCAGGGGGTGAGCAGTTCTTC. Amino acid sequence: CSAKRDRAGGEQFF.

This rearrangement joins TRBV7-9 to TRBJ2-1; 10 bases match TRBD1. J gave up 9 bases and V 0 bases, and 5 bases lay outside the gene matches. The CDR3 length is 15 residues. Germline V lookup: CDR1 SEHNR, CDR2 FQNEAQ (reference sequence). The CDR3 coding sequence is TGTGCCAGCAGCTTAGCGAAGGGACAGGGGAGTGAGCAGTTCTTC. Protein: CASSLAKGQGSEQFF.

Only a few counts were recorded for this clonotype. J is TRBJ1-5 and V is TRBV6-5, with D possibly being TRBD1 (6 bases). Germline CDR1 reads MNHEY; CDR2 reads SVGAGI. The V end was cut by 6 bases, the J end by 6 bases, with 18 bases between. The CDR3 has 15 amino acids. In DNA, the CDR3 is TGTGCCAGCAGACAAATACAGGGTAATGGTCAGCCCCAGCATTTT. Translating gives CASRQIQGNGQPQHF.